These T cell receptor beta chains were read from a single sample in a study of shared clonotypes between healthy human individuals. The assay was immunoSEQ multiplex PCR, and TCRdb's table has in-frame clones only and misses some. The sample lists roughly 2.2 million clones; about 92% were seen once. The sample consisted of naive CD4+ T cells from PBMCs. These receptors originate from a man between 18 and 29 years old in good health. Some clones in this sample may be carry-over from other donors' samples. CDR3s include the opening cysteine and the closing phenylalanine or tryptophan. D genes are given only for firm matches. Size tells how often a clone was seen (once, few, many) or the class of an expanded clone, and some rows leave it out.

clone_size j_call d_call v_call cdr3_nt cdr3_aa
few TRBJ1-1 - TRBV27 TGTGCCAGCAGTTCATGGGCCCTTAACACTGAAGCTTTCTTT CASSSWALNTEAFF
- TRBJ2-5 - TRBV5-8 TGTGCCAGCAGCTCAGCAGGACGACCTATTGAAGAGACCCAGTACTTC CASSSAGRPIEETQYF
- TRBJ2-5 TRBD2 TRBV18 TGTGCCAGCTCATCAGGAGCGGGAGGTCCAGAGACCCAGTACTTC CASSSGAGGPETQYF
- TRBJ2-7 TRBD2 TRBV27 TGTGCCAGCAGGGCGCGGGGGGGGTACTACGAGCAGTACTTC CASRARGGYYEQYF
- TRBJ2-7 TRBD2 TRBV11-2 TGTGCCAGCAGCCCAGCTAGCGGTGGCGAGCAGTACTTC CASSPASGGEQYF
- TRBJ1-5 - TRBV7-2 TGTGCCAGCAGCCCCCACACCTATAGCAATCAGCCCCAGCATTTT CASSPHTYSNQPQHF
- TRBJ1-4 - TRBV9 TGTGCCAGCAGCGTAGTTGGGGGGCGCGGTGAAAAACTGTTTTTT CASSVVGGRGEKLFF
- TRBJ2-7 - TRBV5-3 TGTGCCAGAAGCTTCGGAGGGCTCCGCTCCTACGAGCAGTACTTC CARSFGGLRSYEQYF
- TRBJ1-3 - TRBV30 TGTGCCTGGAGTCCTGCGCAGGCGATATCTGGAAACACCATATATTTT CAWSPAQAISGNTIYF
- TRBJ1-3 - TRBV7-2 TGTGCCAGCAGCTTCAATTTCGGGGAGGCAAACACCATATATTTT CASSFNFGEANTIYF
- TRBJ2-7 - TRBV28 TGTGCCAGCAGTTTCGAGCAGTACTTC CASSFEQYF
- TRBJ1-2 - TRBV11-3 TGTGCCAGCAGCCCCGGCCCGACACGAGCTCACATGGATGGCTACACCTTC CASSPGPTRAHMDGYTF
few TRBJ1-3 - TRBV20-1 TGCAGTGCTAGTCACGGAAACACCATATATTTT CSASHGNTIYF
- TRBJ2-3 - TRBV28 TGTGCCAGCAGTTTAGAGATGGGGATCGCAGATACGCAGTATTTT CASSLEMGIADTQYF
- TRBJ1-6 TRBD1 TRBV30 TGTGCCTGGAGCGGACAGGGAGACTCACCCCTCCACTTT CAWSGQGDSPLHF
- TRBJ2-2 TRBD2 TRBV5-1 TGCGCCAGCAGCTTCACCGGGACTACCGTCACCGGGGAGCTGTTTTTT CASSFTGTTVTGELFF
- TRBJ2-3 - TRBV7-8 TGTGCCAGCAGCTTAGCGGTGTGGGGCAGGGGAAAGGATACGCAGTATTTT CASSLAVWGRGKDTQYF
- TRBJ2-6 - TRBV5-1 TGCGCCAGCAAGATGACCTCTGGGGCCAACGTCCTGACTTTC CASKMTSGANVLTF
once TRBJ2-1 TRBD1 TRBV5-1 TGCGCCAGCAGCATAACAGGGGGCATCTACAATGAGCAGTTCTTC CASSITGGIYNEQFF
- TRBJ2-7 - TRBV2 TGTGCCAGCAGTGATTTTGACGACGAGCAGTACTTC CASSDFDDEQYF
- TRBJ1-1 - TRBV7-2 TGTGCCAGCAGCTTAGAGGCGGGCCGGACTGAAGCTTTCTTT CASSLEAGRTEAFF
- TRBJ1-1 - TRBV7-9 TGTGCCAGCAGCGTACCACCAAGGGGGGCTGAAGCTTTCTTT CASSVPPRGAEAFF
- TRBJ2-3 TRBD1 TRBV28 TGTGCCAGCAATTGGGGGGGACAGGGGAGAGATACGCAGTATTTT CASNWGGQGRDTQYF
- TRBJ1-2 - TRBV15 TGTGCCACCAGCAGAGATCGGGTCTATGGCTACACCTTC CATSRDRVYGYTF
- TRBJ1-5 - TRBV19 TGTGCCAGTACCCCGGACCTAACGGGGCAGCCCCAGCATTTT CASTPDLTGQPQHF
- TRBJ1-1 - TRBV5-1 TGCGCCAGCAGCTTACGGGGATTGAACACTGAAGCTTTCTTT CASSLRGLNTEAFF
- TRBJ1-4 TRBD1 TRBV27 TGTGCCAGCAGTAGAGGACAGGTGGGGAATGAAAAACTGTTTTTT CASSRGQVGNEKLFF
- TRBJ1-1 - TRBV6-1 TGTGCCAGCAGTGAAAATAGCCCGGGGGGGACTGAAGCTTTCTTT CASSENSPGGTEAFF
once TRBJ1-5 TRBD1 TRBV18 TGTGCCAGCTCACTACTCACAGGGGGCGCGGGTCAGCCCCAGCATTTT CASSLLTGGAGQPQHF
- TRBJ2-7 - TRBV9 TGTGCCAGCAGCGTAGGGGGATCCTACGAGCAGTACTTC CASSVGGSYEQYF
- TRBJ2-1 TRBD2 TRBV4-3 TGCGCCAGCAGCCGAGCTAGCGGGAGGGCATATTACAATGAGCAGTTCTTC CASSRASGRAYYNEQFF
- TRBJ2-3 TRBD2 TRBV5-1 TGCGCCAGCAGCTGGGGACTAGCGGGAGAAGGTGAATCAGATACGCAGTATTTT CASSWGLAGEGESDTQYF
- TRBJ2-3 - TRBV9 TGTGCCAGCAGCCCAAGGACTAGCACAGATACGCAGTATTTT CASSPRTSTDTQYF
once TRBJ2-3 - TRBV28 TGTGCCAGCAGCCAAGAGCGGCCTGGGGATACGCAGTATTTT CASSQERPGDTQYF
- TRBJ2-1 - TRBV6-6 TGTGCCAGCAGTAGGAGCTCCAGCTCCTACAATGAGCAGTTCTTC CASSRSSSSYNEQFF
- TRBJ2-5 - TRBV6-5 TGTGCCAGCAGTTACGCCCGGTGGGAGACCCAGTACTTC CASSYARWETQYF
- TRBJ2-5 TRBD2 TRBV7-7 TGTGCCAGCAGCAGAGTTAGCGGGAGCTGGGAGACCCAGTACTTC CASSRVSGSWETQYF
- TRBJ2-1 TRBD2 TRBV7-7 TGTGCCAGCAGCTCTTTGACAGCGGGACCGCCCAATGAGCAGTTCTTC CASSSLTAGPPNEQFF
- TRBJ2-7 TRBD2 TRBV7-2 TGTGCCAGCAGCTTAGCCCCAGCGGGGAACTCCTACGAGCAGTACTTC CASSLAPAGNSYEQYF